Listed here are 29 T cell receptor beta chains from one sample, sequenced in a study of shared clonotypes between healthy human individuals (dated by TCRdb to the early 2020s). The library was generated by the immunoSEQ multiplex PCR assay. The immuneACCESS repertoire file appears here via TCRdb, limited to in-frame rearrangements. These files lack a portion of the clones; in checked studies, under half of the deficit traces to unresolved V genes, and the cause of the others is not known. For this sample the table gives about half a million clones, of which around 80% were detected only once. Of the sample, more than 10% is held by the ten largest clones. The specimen sequenced was PBMCs. The receptor set was obtained from a woman aged 40 to 49 in good health. Some clones in this sample may be carry-over from other donors' samples.

A word on this clone: This likely came from a read error, as a far larger clone is one base away. This CDR3 is also generated by other DNA sequences in the sample. V and J are TRBV7-9 and TRBJ2-7, with a tentative D call TRBD2 (6 bases). The CDR3 sequence is 17 residues long. From germline, CDR1 is SEHNR and CDR2 FQNEAQ (reference sequence). The CDR3 DNA reads as TGCGCCAGCAGCCCCCCATGGCGGGATGGGCCGACCTACGAGCAGTACTTC. This sequence encodes CASSPPWRDGPTYEQYF.

This clone came up a few times. The genes are TRBV4-2 and TRBJ1-1; no definite D call. The CDR3 contains 15 residues. Trimming left V 0 bases short and J 0 bases short, with 8 bases between. CDR1 and CDR2 (germline): LGHNA, YNFKEQ. The CDR3 loop is CASSQDRLMNTEAFF. The CDR3 bases are TGTGCCAGCAGCCAAGATAGGCTAATGAACACTGAAGCTTTCTTT.

This clone was picked up one time. This chain links TRBV5-1 with TRBJ2-7, with 7 bases that match TRBD1. Germline loops: CDR1 SGHRS, CDR2 YFSETQ. This CDR3 has 14 residues. Germline trimming cut 3 bases from V and 3 bases from J; bases unmatched to any gene: 6. CDR3 sequence (DNA): TGCGCCAGCAGCTCCCCTGGACAGGTCTACGAGCAGTACTTC. Translating it yields CASSSPGQVYEQYF.

V usage is TRBV6-5 and J usage is TRBJ1-1; possible D gene TRBD1, 5 bases. This CDR3 region has 12 residues. V was pared by 6 bases and J by 12 bases, with 17 bases between. Looked up from germline, CDR1 is MNHEY and CDR2 is SVGAGI. The CDR3 protein is CASSTSGTGTFF. CDR3 DNA: TGTGCCAGCAGCACATCCGGGACCGGGACTTTCTTT.

With regard to this clone: Different DNA sequences within this sample yield the same CDR3. The J gene is TRBJ2-7, the V gene TRBV7-6; TRBD2 aligns across 11 bases. V dropped 1 base and J dropped 4; count of bases not matched to a gene: 3. The length of the CDR3 is 15 residues. The germline V gene has CDR1 SGHVS and CDR2 FNYEAQ. CDR3 in amino acids: CASSLDTSGSYEQYF. For the CDR3, the DNA is TGTGCCAGCAGCTTAGATACTAGCGGGAGTTACGAGCAGTACTTC.

V is TRBV6-4 and J is TRBJ1-6; no firm D call. The germline V and J ends were trimmed by 2 bases and 9 bases, with 11 bases remaining between them. Germline-derived CDR1 and CDR2 are MRHNA and SNTAGT. The CDR3 loop spans 14 amino acids. CDR3 DNA sequence: TGTGCCAGCAGTGACGGGGAGGATGCTTCACCCCTCCACTTT. This sequence encodes CASSDGEDASPLHF.

The chain combines TRBV19 with TRBJ1-5; no clear D gene. This CDR3 comprises 13 residues. V dropped 3 bases and J dropped 4 bases, with 7 bases sitting between them. Germline CDR1 and CDR2: LNHDA and SQIVND (reference sequence). The CDR3, as DNA: TGTGCCAGTAGTATCGACGCAAATCAGCCCCAGCATTTT. This encodes CASSIDANQPQHF.

The CDR3 loop is CASSSGPILGYNEQFF. The CDR3 region has the DNA TGTGCCAGCAGCTCCGGACCCATTCTGGGGTACAATGAGCAGTTCTTC. V usage is TRBV7-3 and J usage is TRBJ2-1; D unclear. Germline V gene data show CDR1 as SGHTA and CDR2 as FQGTGA. This CDR3 has 16 amino acids. Trimming removed 4 bases from V and 4 bases from J, with 17 bases in between.

On this clone itself: Other DNA sequences in this sample translate to the same CDR3. The V call is TRBV30, the J call TRBJ1-5; D call uncertain. In germline, CDR1 is GTSNPN, CDR2 SVGIG (reference sequence). Trimming took off 1 base at V and 3 bases at J, with 7 bases between the two ends. This CDR3 has 13 residues. CDR3 protein: CAWSGGDNQPQHF. The CDR3 DNA sequence: TGTGCCTGGAGTGGTGGTGACAATCAGCCCCAGCATTTT.

The gene calls are TRBV5-1 and TRBJ2-1, with TRBD1 matching over 8 bases. CDR3 size: 15 residues. Germline assignment: CDR1 SGHRS and CDR2 YFSETQ. The ends lost 4 bases at V and 8 bases at J; junction bases unmatched: 11. Here the CDR3 DNA reads TGCGCCAGCAGCCCGGAGGGGACAGGTATCGATGAGCAGTTCTTC. The encoded protein is CASSPEGTGIDEQFF. The full variable domain, completed using reference TRBV5-1 and TRBJ2-1, is KAGVTQTPRYLIKTRGQQVTLSCSPISGHRSVSWYQQTPGQGLQFLFEYFSETQRNKGNFPGRFSGRQFSNSRSEMNVSTLELGDSALYLCASSPEGTGIDEQFFGPGTRLTVL.

This sequence joins TRBV6-6 and TRBJ2-7; 11 nucleotides line up with TRBD2. CDR1 and CDR2 from the germline V gene are MNHNY and SVGAGI (reference sequence). The CDR3 contains 15 residues. The J segment lost 5 bases and the V segment lost 6 bases, leaving 9 bases of the junction unmatched. The CDR3 nucleotides are TGTGCCAGCAGAAAGACTAGCGGGAATGGTCACGAGCAGTACTTC. The encoded protein is CASRKTSGNGHEQYF.

J is TRBJ1-1 and V is TRBV2; the D is unclear. Trimming removed 7 bases from V and 3 bases from J, with 9 bases in between. Germline assignment: CDR1 SNHLY and CDR2 FYNNEI. This CDR3 spans 12 amino acids. The DNA of the CDR3 is TGTGCCAGCACTTACATGGACACTGAAGCTTTCTTT. This gives the protein CASTYMDTEAFF.

This clone was observed at least ten times. The chain recombines TRBV11-2 with TRBJ2-2, with 9 bases matching TRBD2. V gave up 2 bases and J gave up 8 bases; unmatched junction bases: 6. Germline values: CDR1 SGHAT, CDR2 FQNNGV. CDR3 length: 15 amino acids. CDR3 protein: CASSLTSSGKGELFF. CDR3 bases: TGTGCCAGCAGCTTAACGTCTAGCGGGAAGGGGGAGCTGTTTTTT.

V is TRBV27 and J is TRBJ2-7, with a possible D match to TRBD1 (6 bases). The CDR3 extends over 16 amino acids. Trimming cost V 4 bases and J 2 bases, with 18 bases left between them. Germline lookup yields CDR1 MNHEY and CDR2 SMNVEV (reference sequence). CDR3 DNA: TGTGCCAGCAGTTCCCGGGACACCCTTGCTCCCTACGAGCAGTACTTC. Translating gives CASSSRDTLAPYEQYF.

Many counts were recorded for this clone. The V gene is TRBV30, the J gene TRBJ1-6; D possibly corresponds to TRBD1 (5 bases). CDR1 is GTSNPN and CDR2 is SVGIG in the germline V gene (reference sequence). The V and J ends lost 8 bases and 0 bases respectively, with 14 bases between them. CDR3 length: 15 amino acids. The CDR3 DNA reads as TGTGCCCGCCGGGACGGTAGCTCCTATAATTCACCCCTCCACTTT. As protein: CARRDGSSYNSPLHF.

This clone has a single count. The rearrangement uses TRBV27 and TRBJ1-2, with a tentative D call TRBD1 (5 bases). V was pared by 5 bases and J by 4 bases, with 17 bases between. CDR3 length equals 15 residues. CDR1 and CDR2 from the germline V gene are MNHEY and SMNVEV (reference sequence). The CDR3 sequence is CASSRGGGLSYGYTF. CDR3 nucleotide sequence: TGTGCCAGCAGTCGAGGTGGGGGACTCAGCTATGGCTACACCTTC.

V is TRBV19 and J is TRBJ2-7; D possibly corresponds to TRBD1 (6 bases). The length of the CDR3 is 15 residues. V dropped 6 bases and J dropped 3 bases, with 18 bases sitting between them. The germline CDR1 and CDR2 sequences are LNHDA and SQIVND (reference sequence). CDR3 sequence (DNA): TGTGCCAGTAGCGACGGCAGGGGTGGTCTCTACGAGCAGTACTTC. Encoded protein: CASSDGRGGLYEQYF. The whole variable domain, filled in from reference TRBV19 and TRBJ2-7, reads DGGITQSPKYLFRKEGQNVTLSCEQNLNHDAMYWYRQDPGQGLRLIYYSQIVNDFQKGDIAEGYSVSREKKESFPLTVTSAQKNPTAFYLCASSDGRGGLYEQYFGPGTRLTVT.

This clone was seen a few times. The chain combines TRBV18 with TRBJ1-4, with D unclear. Germline CDR1 KGHSH, CDR2 LQKENI. V was cut by 3 bases and J by 6 bases, with 14 bases left in between. This CDR3 has 15 residues. CDR3 region: CASSPESQFYEKLFF. CDR3 bases: TGTGCCAGCTCACCCGAGAGTCAGTTCTATGAAAAACTGTTTTTT.

On this clone: Other nucleotide sequences from this sample produce the same CDR3. V usage is TRBV5-1 and J usage is TRBJ2-7, with TRBD2 identical over 10 bases. The ends lost 4 bases at V and 2 bases at J; junction bases unmatched: 3. Germline loops: CDR1 SGHRS, CDR2 YFSETQ. The CDR3 spans 14 residues. The CDR3 DNA is TGCGCCAGCAGCGCCACTAGCGGGACCTACGAGCAGTACTTC. Amino acids: CASSATSGTYEQYF.

This rearrangement joins TRBV19 to TRBJ1-5; no clear D. There are 13 residues in the CDR3. The V gene lost 4 bases and the J gene lost 5 bases, with 9 bases spanning the gap. Germline CDR1 and CDR2: LNHDA and SQIVND (reference sequence). CDR3 in amino acids: CASSSRRDQPQHF. CDR3 coding DNA: TGTGCCAGTAGTAGTCGGAGGGATCAGCCCCAGCATTTT.

V gene TRBV18 combines with J gene TRBJ2-2; the D gene is possibly TRBD1 (6 bases). Trimming stripped 3 bases from V and 0 bases from J, with 11 bases between. Per the germline V gene, CDR1 is KGHSH and CDR2 is LQKENI. The CDR3 is made up of 16 amino acids. The CDR3 DNA is TGTGCCAGCTCACCCAGGTCAGGGGCGAACACCGGGGAGCTGTTTTTT. This translates into CASSPRSGANTGELFF.

A word on this clone: Other nucleotide sequences from this sample produce the same CDR3. The chain joins TRBV18 to TRBJ2-2; no firm D call. The CDR3 totals 13 residues. CDR1 KGHSH and CDR2 LQKENI come from the germline V gene. Trimming shortened V by 3 bases and J by 5 bases, and 7 bases separated the two germline ends. The CDR3 sequence: CASSPGRTGELFF. The CDR3 bases are TGTGCCAGCTCACCCGGACGAACCGGGGAGCTGTTTTTT.

The gene calls are TRBV5-1 and TRBJ2-3; TRBD1 matches 8 bases. Germline V gene lookup returns CDR1 SGHRS and CDR2 YFSETQ. Trimming removed 4 bases from V and 3 bases from J; junction bases left unmatched: 4. The CDR3 has 14 amino acids. The CDR3 DNA reads as TGCGCCAGCAGCCCATGGACAGGGACAGATACGCAGTATTTT. It yields the protein CASSPWTGTDTQYF. Full variable domain (rest looked up from reference TRBV5-1 and TRBJ2-3): KAGVTQTPRYLIKTRGQQVTLSCSPISGHRSVSWYQQTPGQGLQFLFEYFSETQRNKGNFPGRFSGRQFSNSRSEMNVSTLELGDSALYLCASSPWTGTDTQYFGPGTRLTVL.

The CDR3 DNA sequence: TGTGCCAGCACCCCTCTAGCGGGAGGCACCGGGGAGCTGTTTTTT. Amino acids: CASTPLAGGTGELFF. This chain uses TRBV7-9 with TRBJ2-2, with 11 bases aligning to TRBD2. The CDR3 runs 15 residues. Trimming took 7 bases from V and 4 from J; bases not matched to a gene: 5. CDR1 SEHNR and CDR2 FQNEAQ come from the germline V gene (reference sequence).

J is TRBJ2-1 and V is TRBV7-8, with D maybe TRBD1 (6 bases). V was shortened by 3 bases and J by 4 bases, with 10 bases between the two germline ends. CDR1 is SGHVS, CDR2 FQNEAQ, per germline. The CDR3 spans 14 residues. CDR3 nucleotide sequence: TGTGCCAGCAGCTTGGACAGAGTTTACAATGAGCAGTTCTTC. Amino acids: CASSLDRVYNEQFF. The full variable domain, with the rest looked up from reference TRBV7-8 and TRBJ2-1, is GAGVSQSPRYKVAKRGQDVALRCDPISGHVSLFWYQQALGQGPEFLTYFQNEAQLDKSGLPSDRFFAERPEGSVSTLKIQRTQQEDSAVYLCASSLDRVYNEQFFGPGTRLTVL.

The rearrangement links TRBV19 to TRBJ1-2; TRBD1 might be the D (5 bases). V was trimmed by 1 base and J by 2 bases, leaving 8 bases between them. The CDR3 totals 14 residues. The germline V gene has CDR1 LNHDA and CDR2 SQIVND (reference sequence). The CDR3 loop is CASSIGGTNYGYTF. The CDR3 bases are TGTGCCAGTAGTATAGGGGGGACCAACTATGGCTACACCTTC.

A single count supports this clone. The chain couples TRBV29-1 to TRBJ2-5, with a tentative D call TRBD1 (5 bases). This CDR3 has 14 amino acids. Germline CDR1 reads SQVTM; CDR2 reads ANQGSEA. V shed 7 bases and J shed 4 bases, with 19 bases lying between them. The CDR3 nucleotides are TGCAGCGGGGCAGGGTTTTCAGGTGTAGAGACCCAGTACTTC. The encoded protein is CSGAGFSGVETQYF.

This chain joins TRBV6-1 and TRBJ2-1; the match to TRBD2 covers 13 bases. Germline CDR1 MNHNS, CDR2 SASEGT. After removal of 5 bases from V and 9 bases from J, the junction contained 16 bases not matched to a gene. The CDR3 spans 18 residues. CDR3 amino acids: CASSKGTVGLAGEAEQFF. For the CDR3, the DNA is TGTGCCAGCAGTAAAGGGACAGTCGGACTAGCGGGAGAGGCTGAGCAGTTCTTC.

This sequence joins TRBV7-8 and TRBJ1-2, with D possibly being TRBD1 (6 bases). Trimming took 3 bases from V and 8 from J, leaving 16 bases between them. The CDR3 runs to 14 residues. From germline, CDR1 is SGHVS and CDR2 FQNEAQ. CDR3 in amino acids: CASSLGATGRGYTF. Written as DNA, the CDR3 is TGTGCCAGCAGCTTGGGGGCAACAGGGAGAGGCTACACCTTC.